The sample holds many counts of the clone carrying this T cell receptor (beta chain). Its antigen is undetermined. This sample was included in a study of Graves' ophthalmopathy and Graves' hyperthyroidism. Findings and limits, study-wide: The model's prediction of ophthalmopathy progression had approximately 71% sensitivity and around 78% specificity.

RNA transcripts served as template for amplifying TCR beta CDR3 sequences. Second-round multiplex PCR followed a first-round RT-PCR using HTBI primers. From the multiplex PCR reads, TCRdb called clonotypes with MiXCR, one entry per CDR3 protein. The sample has approximately 210,000 distinct CDR3 sequences, 20% to 25% seen once. Germline values: CDR1 KGHDR, CDR2 SFDVKD. After removal of 2 bases from V and 0 bases from J, the junction contained 7 bases not matched to a gene. The CDR3 runs to 17 residues. Pregnant or lactating patients and those with other autoimmune diseases or uncontrolled infections were excluded. PBMCs stemmed from 7.5 to 10 ml of fresh peripheral blood.

Sequenced: peripheral blood. The chain joins TRBV24-1 to TRBJ2-3, with 7 bases aligning to TRBD1. The TCR comes from a woman between 50 and 59 years old with Graves' ophthalmopathy. CDR3 loop: CATSDYWTTGSTDTQYF. For the CDR3, the DNA is TGTGCCACCAGTGATTATTGGACGACAGGGAGCACAGATACGCAGTATTTT.